The clone carrying this T cell receptor beta chain was picked up many times. Its antigen remains unknown. The sample comes from a study of human T cells and chemical hapten exposure. Overall study findings and caveats: TCRs above 1 in 1000 frequency stayed constant with DPC sensitization.

CDR3 size: 13 residues. V was shortened by 4 bases and J by 8 bases, with 13 bases between the two germline ends. The germline V gene has CDR1 SGHRS and CDR2 YFSETQ. Time point of the sample: patch test 2, 6 weeks after DPC sensitization. Treatment of the sample: therapeutic diphenylcyclopropenone sensitization with weekly scalp DPC. People who gave samples had alopecia, were 18 to 70 years old, and were suitable for DPC. Original processing notes: Individual samples carried between roughly 23,224 and 750,000 TCRs, with roughly 95,000 as the median. In TCRdb, the RACE reads were re-called with MiXCR into one record per CDR3 protein. V and J calls and clone size were set by TCRdb, not the authors. Counted here are over 100,000 distinct CDR3 sequences, about a tenth occurring once; the ten biggest clones make up about 3.4%.

The chain employs TRBV5-1 and TRBJ1-3; the D is unclear. The sample in question was whole blood, obtained in connection with sensitization to the hapten diphenylcyclopropenone (DPC). The clonotype comes from a woman in her thirties or forties with alopecia areata. Some clones in this sample may be carry-over from other donors' samples. This CDR3 is CASSPSAGDTIYF. The CDR3 bases are TGCGCCAGCAGCCCCTCCGCGGGAGACACCATATATTTT.